Listed here is a single TCR beta chain. Its target is unknown. The data derive from a study of T cells after yellow fever vaccination. Overall study context: SMART-Seq v4 Ultra Low Input served to prepare low-cell-number fractions.

TCRdb re-derived calls from the 5' RACE reads in MiXCR, one entry per CDR3 protein. This table has 200,000 to 300,000 distinct CDR3 sequences, around 6.7% appearing once. Overall study results and limits: Few clonotypes appeared in both CD4 and CD8 compartments. Detected again after the booster were most primary-vaccination clones, at about 96% CD4 and about 89% CD8.

The CDR3 loop spans 15 amino acids. Germline V CDR1 and CDR2: LGHNA, YSLEER. The V gene end was trimmed by 4 bases and the J gene end by 4 bases; junction bases not matched to a gene: 5. The rearrangement joins TRBV4-3 to TRBJ2-1, with TRBD2 identical over 9 bases. Here the sequenced sample was CD4+ T cells sorted from PBMCs, taken on the day of the yellow fever booster vaccination. The clonotype comes from a man younger than 45 who received the YFV17D yellow fever vaccine. CDR3 DNA sequence: TGCGCCAGCAGCCGTAGCGGGGGACCTTACAATGAGCAGTTCTTC. Amino acids: CASSRSGGPYNEQFF.